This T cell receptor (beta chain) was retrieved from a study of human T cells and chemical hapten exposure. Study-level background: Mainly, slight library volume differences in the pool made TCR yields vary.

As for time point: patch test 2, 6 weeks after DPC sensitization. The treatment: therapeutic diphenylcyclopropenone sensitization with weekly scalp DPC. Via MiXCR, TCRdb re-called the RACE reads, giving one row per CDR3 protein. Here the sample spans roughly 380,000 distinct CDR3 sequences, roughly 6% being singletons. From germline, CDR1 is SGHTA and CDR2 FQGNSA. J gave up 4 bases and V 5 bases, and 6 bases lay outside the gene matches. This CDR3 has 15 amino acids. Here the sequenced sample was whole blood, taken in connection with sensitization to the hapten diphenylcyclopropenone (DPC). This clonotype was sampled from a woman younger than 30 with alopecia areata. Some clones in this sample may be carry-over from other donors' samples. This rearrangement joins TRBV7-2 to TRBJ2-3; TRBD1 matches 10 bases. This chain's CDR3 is CASSPGQGRADTQYF. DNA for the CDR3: TGTGCCAGCAGCCCGGGACAGGGGCGGGCAGATACGCAGTATTTT.